This T cell receptor (beta chain) comes out of a study of T cell repertoires in cytomegalovirus infection. Study overall: It was the public TCR beta signatures that indicated both CMV infection and matching HLA type.

Germline CDR1 reads MNHEY; CDR2 reads SVGEGT. The CDR3 spans 15 residues. V shed 6 bases, J shed 7 bases, and the junction held 13 bases outside the gene matches. TCRdb re-called the reads through MiXCR, storing one row per CDR3 protein. The data show more than 150,000 distinct CDR3 sequences, with about 15% seen just once and around a sixth held by the top ten. The TCR was taken from a human donor in good health (CMV status not recorded). Some clones in this sample may be carry-over from other donors' samples. Material: CD8+ T cells from PBMCs. The rearrangement joins TRBV6-2 or TRBV6-3 to TRBJ2-7; TRBD2 matches at 9 bases. DNA of the CDR3: TGTGCCAGCAGCCCTTCAACTAGCGGGTCGAGTGAGCAGTACTTC. It specifies CASSPSTSGSSEQYF.